These 26 T cell receptor beta chains were sequenced from one sample in a study of blood T cell repertoires in COVID-19 (dated by TCRdb to 2018 to 2020). The method was the immunoSEQ multiplex PCR assay. This is the immuneACCESS table as TCRdb keeps it, with only in-frame sequences that have V and J called. A part of the clones is gone; compared with another copy, unresolved V genes explain less than half, and the rest is unexplained. Here the sample has about 210,000 clones; around 84% occur a single time. The ten largest make up about 2.9% of the sample. Sequencing was performed on peripheral blood. The receptors stem from a man in his 60s with acute or convalescent COVID-19.

The V call is TRBV12-3 or TRBV12-4, the J call TRBJ1-1; D unresolved. This CDR3 spans 12 amino acids. The V end lost 8 bases, the J end lost 4 bases, and 11 bases lay between the germline ends. The DNA of the CDR3 is TGTGCCAGCGCCCTGCCGGGCACTGAAGCTTTCTTT. Protein: CASALPGTEAFF.

The CDR3 DNA reads TGTGCCAGCTCACCAGAACGGGGTAAACCCCCAAGGAACACTGAAGCTTTCTTT. As protein: CASSPERGKPPRNTEAFF. The gene calls are TRBV18 and TRBJ1-1; D gene uncertain. Trimming left V 2 bases short and J 1 base short, with 20 bases between. CDR1 and CDR2 (germline): KGHSH, LQKENI. The CDR3 extends over 18 amino acids.

The chain couples TRBV6-1 to TRBJ2-7; a possible D gene is TRBD2 (5 bases). Germline V CDR1 and CDR2: MNHNS, SASEGT. CDR3 length: 15 residues. The germline V and J ends were trimmed by 2 bases and 1 base, with 12 bases remaining between them. The CDR3 protein is CASSERAGESYEQYF. In DNA form, the CDR3 reads TGTGCCAGCAGTGAACGGGCCGGGGAGTCCTACGAGCAGTACTTC.

This sequence joins TRBV28 and TRBJ2-6, with D perhaps TRBD1 (6 bases). Germline V gives CDR1 MDHEN, CDR2 SYDVKM. V gave up 6 bases and J gave up 2 bases, with 14 bases separating them. The CDR3 is made up of 16 amino acids. CDR3 DNA: TGTGCCAGCAGACCCTATACAGGGACTGGGGCCAACGTCCTGACTTTC. As protein: CASRPYTGTGANVLTF.

This chain joins TRBV2 and TRBJ2-7, with TRBD1 matching 8 bases. The germline V gene has CDR1 SNHLY and CDR2 FYNNEI. The trim removed 7 bases at V and 3 bases at J, leaving 11 bases unmatched. The CDR3 loop spans 15 amino acids. This CDR3 is CASTQTPGQVYEQYF. Here the CDR3 DNA reads TGTGCCAGCACTCAAACACCGGGACAGGTCTACGAGCAGTACTTC.

The chain joins TRBV5-5 to TRBJ2-1; no firm D call. Trimming cost V 0 bases and J 0 bases, with 7 bases left between them. This CDR3 has 15 amino acids. Per the germline V gene, CDR1 is SGHKS and CDR2 is YYEKEE (reference sequence). CDR3 in amino acids: CASSLGAGSYNEQFF. CDR3 bases: TGTGCCAGCAGCTTGGGTGCAGGCTCCTACAATGAGCAGTTCTTC.

This chain links TRBV6-4 with TRBJ2-1; D may be TRBD2 (6 bases). Trimming removed 0 bases at V and 0 bases at J, with 9 bases between. This CDR3 is 16 amino acids long. CDR1 is MRHNA and CDR2 is SNTAGT in the germline V gene. The DNA for the CDR3 is TGTGCCAGCAGTGACTCCCGGGGGAGCTCCTACAATGAGCAGTTCTTC. Protein product: CASSDSRGSSYNEQFF.

The genes are TRBV3-1 (or the pseudogene TRBV3-2) and TRBJ2-1; possible D gene TRBD2, 7 bases. From germline, CDR1 is LGHDT and CDR2 YNNKEL (reference sequence). The CDR3 consists of 16 residues. With 3 bases removed from V and 5 bases from J, the gap between germline ends came to 17 bases. CDR3 DNA sequence: TGTGCCAGCAGCCATTGGCGGGGGCCAACAAACAATGAGCAGTTCTTC. Translation: CASSHWRGPTNNEQFF.

This chain joins TRBV7-2 and TRBJ2-7, with TRBD2 identical over 9 bases. The CDR3 is made up of 15 amino acids. J lost 1 base, V lost 6 bases, and 7 bases had no gene match. Looked up from germline, CDR1 is SGHTA and CDR2 is FQGNSA. As DNA, the CDR3 is TGTGCCAGCAGGAGCCGAGCGGGGGGATCCTACGAGCAGTACTTC. Its protein is CASRSRAGGSYEQYF. Full variable domain (missing parts from reference TRBV7-2 and TRBJ2-7): GAGVSQSPSNKVTEKGKDVELRCDPISGHTALYWYRQSLGQGLEFLIYFQGNSAPDKSGLPSDRFSAERTGGSVSTLTIQRTQQEDSAVYLCASRSRAGGSYEQYFGPGTRLTVT.

This CDR3 is CASSHATRGAGEKLFF. Written as DNA, the CDR3 is TGTGCCAGCAGCCACGCCACCCGGGGGGCGGGGGAAAAACTGTTTTTT. The chain recombines TRBV3-1 (or the pseudogene TRBV3-2) with TRBJ1-4, with a tentative D call TRBD1 (6 bases). In germline, CDR1 is LGHDT, CDR2 YNNKEL (reference sequence). Deletions cut 3 bases from V and 8 bases from J, with 19 bases between. This CDR3 has 16 residues.

This chain uses TRBV27 with TRBJ2-7, with TRBD2 as a possible D gene (7 bases). The CDR3 runs 14 residues. Germline V CDR1 and CDR2: MNHEY, SMNVEV (reference sequence). Trimming left V 4 bases short and J 7 bases short, with 17 bases between. The CDR3 DNA reads as TGTGCCAGCAGTTGGCGGGGGCAGGCGAGGGAGCAGTACTTC. Amino acids: CASSWRGQAREQYF.

The sample holds a few counts of this clone. The chain links TRBV6-5 to TRBJ2-7, with TRBD2 as a possible D gene (6 bases). The germline gives CDR1 MNHEY, CDR2 SVGAGI. Trimming removed 5 bases from V and 0 bases from J, with 14 bases in between. The CDR3 covers 15 residues. The CDR3: CASSTQTRSSYEQYF. The CDR3 coding sequence is TGTGCCAGCAGTACACAGACTAGAAGCTCCTACGAGCAGTACTTC.

This chain links TRBV18 with TRBJ1-1; tentatively, D is TRBD1 (6 bases). Germline V gene sequence: CDR1 KGHSH, CDR2 LQKENI. The V and J ends lost 6 bases and 0 bases respectively, with 20 bases between them. The CDR3 length is 17 residues. The CDR3, as DNA: TGTGCCAGCTCCCTCGGGGGGCGGGGCCACATGAACACTGAAGCTTTCTTT. Translating it yields CASSLGGRGHMNTEAFF.

The V gene is TRBV5-5, the J gene TRBJ1-6, with 7 bases aligning to TRBD1. Germline trimming cut 2 bases from V and 6 bases from J; bases unmatched to any gene: 2. Germline V gives CDR1 SGHKS, CDR2 YYEKEE (reference sequence). CDR3 length: 14 amino acids. The CDR3 loop reads CASSFRQGNSPLHF. CDR3 coding DNA: TGTGCCAGCAGCTTCCGACAGGGTAATTCACCCCTCCACTTT.

In this sample, this clone turned up once. The CDR3 DNA reads TGTGCCAGCAGCCTAGGACAGGGGGCGATTGGCTACACCTTC. This codes for CASSLGQGAIGYTF. The genes are TRBV7-8 and TRBJ1-2, with 11 positions matching TRBD1. This CDR3 has 14 amino acids. Germline V CDR1 and CDR2: SGHVS, FQNEAQ. Trimming took 5 bases from V and 7 from J; bases not matched to a gene: 6.

This clone occurred once. The chain couples TRBV2 to TRBJ2-3, with TRBD2 matching over 11 bases. The J segment lost 0 bases and the V segment lost 4 bases, leaving 3 bases of the junction unmatched. CDR3 length: 16 amino acids. In germline, CDR1 is SNHLY, CDR2 FYNNEI. In nucleotides, the CDR3 is TGTGCCAGCAGTGGGCGACTAGCGGGGAGCACAGATACGCAGTATTTT. It is translated as CASSGRLAGSTDTQYF.

The chain couples TRBV28 to TRBJ2-1, with a tentative D call TRBD1 (6 bases). CDR3 size: 14 residues. The ends were cut back, 4 bases at V and 8 bases at J, with 15 bases in the middle. Germline CDR1 and CDR2: MDHEN and SYDVKM. The CDR3 region has the DNA TGTGCCAGCAGTTCAGGGGATGAGAGGGATGAGCAGTTCTTC. Protein: CASSSGDERDEQFF.

This clone was counted only a few times. V gene TRBV19 combines with J gene TRBJ1-1; 9 bases align to TRBD1. The CDR3 spans 17 residues. CDR1 is LNHDA and CDR2 is SQIVND in the germline V gene (reference sequence). J lost 1 base, V lost 3 bases, and 9 bases had no gene match. CDR3 region: CASSMPTGQGSNTEAFF. The CDR3 DNA reads TGTGCCAGTAGTATGCCCACGGGACAGGGCTCGAACACTGAAGCTTTCTTT. Supplemented by reference TRBV19 and TRBJ1-1, the full variable domain reads DGGITQSPKYLFRKEGQNVTLSCEQNLNHDAMYWYRQDPGQGLRLIYYSQIVNDFQKGDIAEGYSVSREKKESFPLTVTSAQKNPTAFYLCASSMPTGQGSNTEAFFGQGTRLTVV.

The gene calls are TRBV7-2 and TRBJ2-2; the match to TRBD1 covers 9 bases. This CDR3 comprises 15 residues. V lost 5 bases and J lost 4; bases outside the gene matches: 5. Germline CDR1 is SGHTA and CDR2 is FQGNSA. CDR3 coding DNA: TGTGCCAGCAGCGGACAGGGGTTAGGCACCGGGGAGCTGTTTTTT. Amino acids: CASSGQGLGTGELFF.

This chain uses TRBV7-6 with TRBJ1-6; 7 positions agree with TRBD1. CDR3 size: 15 residues. Germline V gene sequence: CDR1 SGHVS, CDR2 FNYEAQ. V shed 2 bases and J 9 bases; nucleotides not matched to a gene: 7. Here the CDR3 DNA reads TGTGCCAGCAGCTTATCCGGGACAGAAAGTTCACCCCTCCACTTT. Its translation is CASSLSGTESSPLHF.

The genes are TRBV28 and TRBJ1-2; a weak D match, TRBD1 (5 bases). This CDR3 comprises 13 residues. Trimming took off 7 bases at V and 6 bases at J, with 15 bases between the two ends. The germline CDR1 and CDR2 sequences are MDHEN and SYDVKM. CDR3 sequence reads: CASNPQGFHGYTF. CDR3 nucleotide sequence: TGTGCCAGCAACCCTCAGGGATTCCATGGCTACACCTTC.

The chain joins TRBV25-1 to TRBJ1-3; tentative D call: TRBD1 (5 bases). Germline CDR1 MGHDK, CDR2 SYGVNS. V was pared by 8 bases and J by 0 bases, with 14 bases between. This CDR3 comprises 15 residues. The CDR3 region has the DNA TGTGCCAGCTGCTCGGACACCATCTCTGGAAACACCATATATTTT. This encodes CASCSDTISGNTIYF.

This chain uses TRBV27 with TRBJ1-2, with 9 bases matching TRBD1. CDR1 and CDR2 (germline): MNHEY, SMNVEV (reference sequence). The CDR3 runs to 16 residues. J lost 8 bases, V lost 5 bases, and 15 bases had no gene match. The CDR3 sequence: CASSQGGQGTAGGYTF. CDR3 in DNA: TGTGCCAGCAGTCAAGGGGGACAGGGTACCGCCGGAGGCTACACCTTC.

The chain links TRBV18 to TRBJ1-1; the D is unclear. Germline CDR1 reads KGHSH; CDR2 reads LQKENI. CDR3 length: 13 residues. Trimming left V 6 bases short and J 0 bases short, with 8 bases between. The CDR3 DNA sequence: TGTGCCAGCTCGCCGACATTGAACACTGAAGCTTTCTTT. This gives the protein CASSPTLNTEAFF.

The gene calls are TRBV28 and TRBJ2-7; TRBD1 is a possible D gene (5 bases). The V and J ends lost 6 bases and 6 bases respectively, with 12 bases between them. CDR3 length: 12 residues. Germline loops: CDR1 MDHEN, CDR2 SYDVKM. The CDR3 spells CASRSLGLEQYF. The DNA for the CDR3 is TGTGCCAGCAGGAGTTTGGGGCTCGAGCAGTACTTC.

The rearrangement joins TRBV19 to TRBJ1-5, with 7 bases lining up with TRBD1. The CDR3 length is 15 residues. The V segment lost 7 bases and the J segment 2 bases; nucleotides outside the gene matches: 8. The germline V gene encodes CDR1 LNHDA and CDR2 SQIVND (reference sequence). The CDR3 region has the DNA TGTGCCAGTACGAGGGGGCCGATGGGCAATCAGCCCCAGCATTTT. This sequence encodes CASTRGPMGNQPQHF. Together with reference TRBV19 and TRBJ1-5, the CDR3 gives the full variable domain: DGGITQSPKYLFRKEGQNVTLSCEQNLNHDAMYWYRQDPGQGLRLIYYSQIVNDFQKGDIAEGYSVSREKKESFPLTVTSAQKNPTAFYLCASTRGPMGNQPQHFGDGTRLSIL.